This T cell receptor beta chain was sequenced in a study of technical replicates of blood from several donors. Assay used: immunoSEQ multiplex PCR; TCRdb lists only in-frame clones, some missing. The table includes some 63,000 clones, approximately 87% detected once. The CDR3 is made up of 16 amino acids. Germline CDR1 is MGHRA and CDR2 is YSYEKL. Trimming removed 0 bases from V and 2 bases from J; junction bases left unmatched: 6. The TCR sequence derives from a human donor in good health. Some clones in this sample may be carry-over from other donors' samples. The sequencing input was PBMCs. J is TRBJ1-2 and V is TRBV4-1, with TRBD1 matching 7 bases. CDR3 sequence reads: CASSQDQSGQNYGYTF. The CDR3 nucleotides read TGCGCCAGCAGCCAAGATCAATCGGGACAGAACTATGGCTACACCTTC.